The rows below give T cell receptor beta chains drawn from one sample of a study of blood T cell repertoires in COVID-19. Clones were sequenced by immunoSEQ multiplex PCR, and TCRdb holds only the in-frame ones, with some missing. The data show some 130,000 clones, with more than 60% seen just once and under 2.5% held by the top ten. The sequenced sample consisted of peripheral blood. The receptors stem from a woman in her 70s with acute or convalescent COVID-19. CDR3s include the opening cysteine and the closing phenylalanine or tryptophan. The D gene is left open where the match is weak. Expanded clones get a size class; other rows say once, few or many, or leave the size out.

J,V,D,size,CDR3,DNA
TRBJ2-1,TRBV5-1,NA,NA,CASSLARDNEQFF,TGCGCCAGCAGCTTGGCCAGGGACAATGAGCAGTTCTTC
TRBJ1-2,TRBV5-6,NA,NA,CASSSFDVRDGYTF,TGTGCCAGCAGTTCCTTCGATGTTCGGGATGGCTACACCTTC
TRBJ2-5,TRBV5-1,NA,few,CASSLAGSAETQYF,TGCGCCAGCAGCCTGGCGGGTAGCGCGGAGACCCAGTACTTC
TRBJ2-3,TRBV6-4,TRBD1,many,CASSSRTGPDTQYF,TGTGCCAGCAGTTCTAGGACAGGGCCAGATACGCAGTATTTT
TRBJ2-3,TRBV6-5,TRBD2,NA,CASNGGGSAGDTQYF,TGTGCCAGCAACGGGGGGGGCAGCGCAGGGGATACGCAGTATTTT
TRBJ1-1,TRBV6-6,NA,NA,CASSPVRNTEAFF,TGTGCCAGCAGCCCCGTCAGGAACACTGAAGCTTTCTTT
TRBJ1-2,TRBV19,NA,few,CASSRQAPATYYTF,TGTGCCAGTAGTAGACAGGCTCCAGCAACCTACTACACCTTC
TRBJ1-6,TRBV6-6,NA,NA,CASSYRRNSPLHF,TGTGCCAGCTCCTACAGGAGAAATTCACCCCTCCACTTT
TRBJ1-2,TRBV4-3,TRBD1,NA,CASSQEFTGGNGYTF,TGCGCCAGCAGCCAAGAGTTCACAGGGGGTAATGGCTACACCTTC
TRBJ2-7,TRBV5-1,NA,NA,CASTWGGISYEQYF,TGCGCCAGCACCTGGGGCGGGATCTCCTACGAGCAGTACTTC
TRBJ2-7,TRBV3-1/TRBV3-2,NA,few,CASSQEARGDEQYF,TGTGCCAGCAGCCAAGAGGCCAGGGGAGACGAGCAGTACTTC
TRBJ1-5,TRBV30,NA,NA,CAWSVFHGGNQPQHF,TGTGCCTGGAGTGTTTTCCACGGGGGGAATCAGCCCCAGCATTTT
TRBJ2-5,TRBV5-1,TRBD2,NA,CASSREGETQYF,TGCGCCAGCAGCAGGGAGGGAGAGACCCAGTACTTC
TRBJ1-5,TRBV6-7,NA,NA,CASSYSEGLLSPQPQHF,TGTGCCAGCAGTTACTCCGAGGGCCTTCTCTCCCCCCAGCCCCAGCATTTT
TRBJ1-2,TRBV4-1,NA,NA,CASSQGGDYGYTF,TGCGCCAGCAGCCAAGGGGGGGACTATGGCTACACCTTC
TRBJ1-3,TRBV7-2,NA,NA,CASSLGGSGNTIYF,TGTGCCAGCAGCTTAGGAGGGTCTGGAAACACCATATATTTT
TRBJ2-1,TRBV6-5,TRBD1,NA,CASSSGQGVSNEQFF,TGTGCCAGCAGTTCAGGACAGGGGGTGTCGAATGAGCAGTTCTTC
TRBJ2-4,TRBV6-1,NA,NA,CASSERERSIQYF,TGTGCCAGCAGTGAACGGGAGAGAAGCATTCAGTACTTC
TRBJ1-3,TRBV7-9,NA,few,CASREQSSGNTIYF,TGTGCCAGCAGGGAACAGAGCTCTGGAAACACCATATATTTT
TRBJ1-1,TRBV5-5,TRBD1,NA,CASSRTGGGNTEAFF,TGTGCCAGCAGCCGAACGGGAGGGGGCAACACTGAAGCTTTCTTT
TRBJ1-2,TRBV18,NA,few,CASSLTGPGGYTF,TGTGCCAGCTCACTGACAGGACCAGGGGGCTACACCTTC
TRBJ1-3,TRBV7-2,NA,NA,CASSPRTVNTIYF,TGTGCCAGCAGCCCCAGGACAGTAAACACCATATATTTT
TRBJ1-5,TRBV19,TRBD1,NA,CASNSGGGQPQHF,TGTGCCAGTAATTCAGGGGGCGGTCAGCCCCAGCATTTT
TRBJ1-3,TRBV4-1,TRBD1,NA,CASSRTGGRNTIYF,TGCGCCAGCAGCCGCACAGGGGGTCGAAACACCATATATTTT
TRBJ2-2,TRBV19,NA,NA,CASSGYDTNTGELFF,TGTGCCAGTAGTGGATACGACACGAACACCGGGGAGCTGTTTTTT
TRBJ2-2,TRBV24-1,TRBD1,NA,CANRGTGESEHRGAVF,TGTGCGAACCGCGGGACAGGAGAATCTGAACACCGGGGAGCTGTTTTT
TRBJ2-7,TRBV25-1,NA,many,CASSGPSGPYEQYF,TGTGCCAGCAGTGGCCCCTCGGGTCCCTACGAGCAGTACTTC
TRBJ1-4,TRBV27,TRBD1,NA,CASSRRRDRGLGEKLFF,TGTGCCAGCAGTCGACGACGGGACAGGGGGTTGGGTGAAAAACTGTTTTTT
TRBJ2-3,TRBV18,NA,NA,CASSSTRNTDTQYF,TGTGCCAGCTCATCGACTAGAAACACAGATACGCAGTATTTT
TRBJ1-6,TRBV5-4,TRBD1,NA,CASRQGRSYNSPLHF,TGTGCCAGCAGACAGGGGCGCTCCTATAATTCACCCCTCCACTTT
TRBJ1-1,TRBV2,TRBD1,NA,CASSTGTGNTEAFF,TGTGCCAGCAGTACCGGGACAGGGAACACTGAAGCTTTCTTT
TRBJ1-5,TRBV27,NA,NA,CASSLMGVQPQHF,TGTGCCAGCAGTTTAATGGGCGTTCAGCCCCAGCATTTT
TRBJ2-1,TRBV4-3,TRBD1,NA,CASSPRDRGPEQFF,TGCGCCAGCAGCCCACGGGACAGGGGACCTGAGCAGTTCTTC
TRBJ2-1,TRBV11-2,NA,NA,CASSLERRQFF,TGTGCCAGCAGCCTTGAAAGGAGGCAGTTCTTC
TRBJ2-3,TRBV6-5,TRBD1,NA,CASLRQGERTDTQYF,TGTGCCAGTCTACGACAGGGAGAGAGGACAGATACGCAGTATTTT
TRBJ2-1,TRBV5-1,TRBD1,NA,CASSSRQGQFF,TGCGCCAGCAGCTCACGACAGGGGCAGTTCTTC
TRBJ1-1,TRBV11-2,NA,once,CASRRGLFRDDTEAFF,TGTGCCAGCAGGCGGGGGCTGTTCAGGGATGACACTGAAGCTTTCTTT
TRBJ2-5,TRBV28,TRBD1,NA,CASSSGQVTEETQYF,TGTGCCAGCAGTTCCGGACAGGTAACTGAAGAGACCCAGTACTTC
TRBJ2-4,TRBV28,NA,NA,CASSLPGGLPKNIQYF,TGTGCCAGCAGTTTACCCGGGGGGCTGCCCAAAAACATTCAGTACTTC
TRBJ2-7,TRBV7-2,TRBD2,NA,CASSPGLGGIYEQYF,TGTGCCAGCAGCCCAGGACTAGGAGGCATCTACGAGCAGTACTTC
TRBJ2-2,TRBV19,TRBD1,NA,CATLDRGRTGELFF,TGTGCCACTCTAGACAGGGGGCGAACCGGGGAGCTGTTTTTT
TRBJ2-5,TRBV15,NA,NA,CATSRGSVQETQYF,TGTGCCACCAGCAGAGGTTCGGTCCAAGAGACCCAGTACTTC
TRBJ1-2,TRBV28,TRBD1,NA,CASSLTTGGLRGYTF,TGTGCCAGCAGTTTGACGACAGGGGGTCTGAGGGGCTACACCTTC
TRBJ2-7,TRBV28,NA,NA,CASSFPAGRSYEQYF,TGTGCCAGCAGTTTCCCCGCAGGGCGCTCCTACGAGCAGTACTTC
TRBJ1-2,TRBV29-1,TRBD1,NA,CSVGSAGGLGYTF,TGCAGCGTTGGATCGGCAGGGGGCCTTGGCTACACCTTC